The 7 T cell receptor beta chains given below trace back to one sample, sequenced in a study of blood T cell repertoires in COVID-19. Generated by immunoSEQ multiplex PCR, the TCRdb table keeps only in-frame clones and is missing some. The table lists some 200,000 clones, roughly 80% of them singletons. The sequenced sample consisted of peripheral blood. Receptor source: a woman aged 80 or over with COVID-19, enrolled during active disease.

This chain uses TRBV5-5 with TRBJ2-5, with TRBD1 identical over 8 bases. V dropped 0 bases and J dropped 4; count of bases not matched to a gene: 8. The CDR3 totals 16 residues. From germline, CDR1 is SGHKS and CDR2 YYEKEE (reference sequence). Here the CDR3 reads CASSLVPTGGRETQYF. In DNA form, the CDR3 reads TGTGCCAGCAGCTTGGTACCTACAGGGGGGCGAGAGACCCAGTACTTC.

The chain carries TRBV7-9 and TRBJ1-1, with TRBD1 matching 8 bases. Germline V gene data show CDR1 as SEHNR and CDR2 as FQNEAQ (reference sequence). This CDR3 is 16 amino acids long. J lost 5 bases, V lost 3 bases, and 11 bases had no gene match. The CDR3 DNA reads TGTGCCAGCAGCTTGAATCCCGGGACAGGTGGAACTGAAGCTTTCTTT. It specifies CASSLNPGTGGTEAFF. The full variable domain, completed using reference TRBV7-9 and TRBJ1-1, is DTGVSQNPRHKITKRGQNVTFRCDPISEHNRLYWYRQTLGQGPEFLTYFQNEAQLEKSRLLSDRFSAERPKGSFSTLEIQRTEQGDSAMYLCASSLNPGTGGTEAFFGQGTRLTVV.

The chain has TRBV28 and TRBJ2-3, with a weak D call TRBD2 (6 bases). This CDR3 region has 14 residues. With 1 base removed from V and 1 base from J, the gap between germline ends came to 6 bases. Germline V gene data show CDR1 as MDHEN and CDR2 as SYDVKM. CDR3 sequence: CASSLSGGTDTQYF. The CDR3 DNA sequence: TGTGCCAGCAGTTTATCGGGAGGCACAGATACGCAGTATTTT.

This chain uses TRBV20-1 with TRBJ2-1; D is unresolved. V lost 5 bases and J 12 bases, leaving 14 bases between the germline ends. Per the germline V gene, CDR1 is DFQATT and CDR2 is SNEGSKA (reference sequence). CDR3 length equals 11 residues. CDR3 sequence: CSAPLQPGQFF. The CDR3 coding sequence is TGCAGTGCTCCTTTGCAGCCAGGGCAGTTCTTC.

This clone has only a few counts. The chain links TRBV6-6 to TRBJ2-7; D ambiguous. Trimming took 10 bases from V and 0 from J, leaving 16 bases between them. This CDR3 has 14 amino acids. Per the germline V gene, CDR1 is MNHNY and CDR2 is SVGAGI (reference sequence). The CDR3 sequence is CATWPGFSSYEQYF. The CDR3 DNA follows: TGTGCCACCTGGCCCGGGTTTAGCTCCTACGAGCAGTACTTC.

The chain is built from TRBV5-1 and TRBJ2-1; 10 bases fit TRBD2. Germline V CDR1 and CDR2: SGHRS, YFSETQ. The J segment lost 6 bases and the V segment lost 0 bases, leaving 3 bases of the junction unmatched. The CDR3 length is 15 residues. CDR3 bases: TGCGCCAGCAGCTTGGGAGCGGGAGGGAGCAATGAGCAGTTCTTC. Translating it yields CASSLGAGGSNEQFF.

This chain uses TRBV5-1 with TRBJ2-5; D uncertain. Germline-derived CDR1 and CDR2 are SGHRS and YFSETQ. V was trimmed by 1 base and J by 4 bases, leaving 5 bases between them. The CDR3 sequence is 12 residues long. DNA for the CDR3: TGCGCCAGCAGCTTGAAGAGAGAGACCCAGTACTTC. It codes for CASSLKRETQYF.